These T cell receptor beta chains were read from a single sample in a study of cytomegalovirus exposure and HLA in healthy donors. Clones were sequenced by immunoSEQ multiplex PCR, and TCRdb holds only the in-frame ones, with some missing. The sample has roughly 84,000 clones, 55% to 65% seen once. Input material: PBMCs. Receptors originate from a woman in her forties in good health and CMV-seropositive. Each CDR3 is given with its conserved first and last residue. A D gene is named only where the DNA matches it firmly. Clone size appears in some rows only: once, few, many, or a class for an expanded clone.

v_call: TRBV28; d_call: TRBD1; clone_size: -; j_call: TRBJ1-1; cdr3_nt: TGTGCCAGCAGCTCAGGAACAGGGGGCACTGAAGCTTTCTTT; cdr3_aa: CASSSGTGGTEAFF
v_call: TRBV2; d_call: -; clone_size: -; j_call: TRBJ1-4; cdr3_nt: TGTGCCAGCAGTTACACCGAGGGGGGGCAGACTGAAAAACTGTTTTTT; cdr3_aa: CASSYTEGGQTEKLFF
v_call: TRBV25-1; d_call: TRBD2; clone_size: few; j_call: TRBJ2-1; cdr3_nt: TGTGCCAGCAGTGTTAGCGGGAGTTCCTACAATGAGCAGTTCTTC; cdr3_aa: CASSVSGSSYNEQFF
v_call: TRBV21-1; d_call: -; clone_size: -; j_call: TRBJ1-5; cdr3_nt: TGTGCCAGCAGCAGCCCCACAGAAGGGACAGGGGACTATAGCAATCAGCCCCAGCATTTT; cdr3_aa: CASSSPTEGTGDYSNQPQHF
v_call: TRBV28; d_call: TRBD1; clone_size: -; j_call: TRBJ1-1; cdr3_nt: TGTGCCAGCCGGACAGGGTTGAACACTGAAGCTTTCTTT; cdr3_aa: CASRTGLNTEAFF
v_call: TRBV10-3; d_call: -; clone_size: -; j_call: TRBJ2-1; cdr3_nt: TGTGCCATCAACGACGGGAGAAGTTCCTACAATGAGCAGTTCTTC; cdr3_aa: CAINDGRSSYNEQFF
v_call: TRBV27; d_call: -; clone_size: few; j_call: TRBJ2-6; cdr3_nt: TGTGCCAGCAGTTTCCGTGGGGCCAACGTCCTGACTTTC; cdr3_aa: CASSFRGANVLTF
v_call: TRBV9; d_call: TRBD1; clone_size: -; j_call: TRBJ2-1; cdr3_nt: TGTGCCAGCAGCCCCGGACAGGGTGGGGCGCACAATGAGCAGTTCTTC; cdr3_aa: CASSPGQGGAHNEQFF
v_call: TRBV18; d_call: TRBD1; clone_size: -; j_call: TRBJ2-7; cdr3_nt: TGTGCCAGCTCACCGCTGGGACAGGGGGATTACGAGCAGTACTTC; cdr3_aa: CASSPLGQGDYEQYF
v_call: TRBV5-4; d_call: -; clone_size: -; j_call: TRBJ1-2; cdr3_nt: TGTGCCAGCAGTTTCCTGACAGAAAGGGCTGGTGGCTACACCTTC; cdr3_aa: CASSFLTERAGGYTF
v_call: TRBV13; d_call: TRBD1; clone_size: -; j_call: TRBJ1-4; cdr3_nt: TGTGCCAGCAGCGGAGACAGGGTCTATGAAAAACTGTTTTTT; cdr3_aa: CASSGDRVYEKLFF
v_call: TRBV19; d_call: TRBD1; clone_size: few; j_call: TRBJ1-2; cdr3_nt: TGTGCCAGTAGTACCCGACAGGGGGCGCGTGGCTACACCTTC; cdr3_aa: CASSTRQGARGYTF
v_call: TRBV12-5; d_call: TRBD2; clone_size: few; j_call: TRBJ2-7; cdr3_nt: TGTGCTAGTGGTTGGCGGGAGTGCCACAGGGAGCAGTACTTC; cdr3_aa: CASGWRECHREQYF
v_call: TRBV28; d_call: -; clone_size: -; j_call: TRBJ1-4; cdr3_nt: TGTGCCGGATGCGGTGGAGGTAATGAAAAACTGTTTTTT; cdr3_aa: CAGCGGGNEKLFF
v_call: TRBV10-3; d_call: TRBD1; clone_size: -; j_call: TRBJ1-1; cdr3_nt: TGTGCCACTCGACAGGGGAGCACTGAAGCTTTCTTT; cdr3_aa: CATRQGSTEAFF
v_call: TRBV10-3; d_call: -; clone_size: -; j_call: TRBJ1-2; cdr3_nt: TGTGCCATCAGTGAGGCGGATAACTATGGCTACACCTTC; cdr3_aa: CAISEADNYGYTF
v_call: TRBV9; d_call: -; clone_size: once; j_call: TRBJ2-2; cdr3_nt: TGTGCCAGCAGCGCTGGACAAGTCTCCGGGGAGCTGTTTTTT; cdr3_aa: CASSAGQVSGELFF
v_call: TRBV4-2; d_call: TRBD2; clone_size: -; j_call: TRBJ2-2; cdr3_nt: TGTGCCAGCAGCCCCCATCCCCCACTAGCGGGGGAAGTGAACACCGGGGAGCTGTTTTTT; cdr3_aa: CASSPHPPLAGEVNTGELFF
v_call: TRBV4-1; d_call: -; clone_size: few; j_call: TRBJ1-3; cdr3_nt: TGCGCCAGCAGCCAAGATACAGCTAGAAACACCATATATTTT; cdr3_aa: CASSQDTARNTIYF
v_call: TRBV27; d_call: TRBD1; clone_size: -; j_call: TRBJ2-6; cdr3_nt: TGTGCCAGCACCTATCAGGGGGCTGGGGCCAACGTCCTGACTTTC; cdr3_aa: CASTYQGAGANVLTF
v_call: TRBV27; d_call: TRBD2; clone_size: -; j_call: TRBJ2-7; cdr3_nt: TGTGCCAGCAACCGACTAGCGGGAGTAGGCGAGCAGTACTTC; cdr3_aa: CASNRLAGVGEQYF
v_call: TRBV6-1; d_call: -; clone_size: -; j_call: TRBJ1-5; cdr3_nt: TGTGCCAGCATAATAGCGGGTGGCAATCAGCCCCAGCATTTT; cdr3_aa: CASIIAGGNQPQHF
v_call: TRBV4-3; d_call: TRBD2; clone_size: few; j_call: TRBJ2-7; cdr3_nt: TGCGCCAGCAGCCAAGCATTGAGACTAGCGTCCTACGAGCAGTACTTC; cdr3_aa: CASSQALRLASYEQYF
v_call: TRBV9; d_call: -; clone_size: -; j_call: TRBJ1-1; cdr3_nt: TGTGCCAGCAGCGGCAATGTCGGGGGTACTGAAGCTTTCTTT; cdr3_aa: CASSGNVGGTEAFF
v_call: TRBV29-1; d_call: TRBD2; clone_size: -; j_call: TRBJ2-2; cdr3_nt: TGCAGCGTTCCAGGGACTAGCGGGCTTCGCACCGGGGAGCTGTTTTTT; cdr3_aa: CSVPGTSGLRTGELFF
v_call: TRBV7-2; d_call: -; clone_size: once; j_call: TRBJ2-7; cdr3_nt: TGTGCCAGCAGCTCTGGGGGGATCGAGCAGTACTTC; cdr3_aa: CASSSGGIEQYF
v_call: TRBV10-3; d_call: TRBD1; clone_size: -; j_call: TRBJ2-7; cdr3_nt: TGTGCCATCAGTGCGGTGGGACAGGGGGCAGACGAGCAGTACTTC; cdr3_aa: CAISAVGQGADEQYF
v_call: TRBV7-2; d_call: TRBD2; clone_size: once; j_call: TRBJ2-7; cdr3_nt: TGTGCCAGCAGCTTACTGAGCGGGAGTACGTCCTACGAGCAGTACTTC; cdr3_aa: CASSLLSGSTSYEQYF
v_call: TRBV5-8; d_call: TRBD1; clone_size: -; j_call: TRBJ2-1; cdr3_nt: TGTGCCAGCAGCCAGTCAGGGACAGGGTACAATGAGCAGTTCTTC; cdr3_aa: CASSQSGTGYNEQFF
v_call: TRBV19; d_call: -; clone_size: once; j_call: TRBJ1-2; cdr3_nt: TGTGCCAGTAAGATACAAACAGGTGACTATGGCTACACCTTC; cdr3_aa: CASKIQTGDYGYTF
v_call: TRBV6-5; d_call: -; clone_size: -; j_call: TRBJ1-2; cdr3_nt: TGTGCCAGCAGCACCGACAGGTCTAACTATGGCTACACCTTC; cdr3_aa: CASSTDRSNYGYTF
v_call: TRBV30; d_call: -; clone_size: -; j_call: TRBJ2-5; cdr3_nt: TGTGCCTGGAGTAAGGGGGAAAAATTTCAAGAGACCCAGTACTTC; cdr3_aa: CAWSKGEKFQETQYF
v_call: TRBV28; d_call: TRBD1; clone_size: once; j_call: TRBJ1-1; cdr3_nt: TGTGCCAGCAGTGACAGGGGGCTGCGCACTGAAGCTTTCTTT; cdr3_aa: CASSDRGLRTEAFF
v_call: TRBV7-2; d_call: -; clone_size: -; j_call: TRBJ1-2; cdr3_nt: TGTGCCAGCAGCCCGGGACAAAACTATGGCTACACCTTC; cdr3_aa: CASSPGQNYGYTF
v_call: TRBV5-6; d_call: -; clone_size: -; j_call: TRBJ2-7; cdr3_nt: TGTGCCAGCAGCCCGAGACAGGACTTAAACAAGGTCGAGCAGTACTTC; cdr3_aa: CASSPRQDLNKVEQYF
v_call: TRBV7-2; d_call: TRBD2; clone_size: few; j_call: TRBJ2-1; cdr3_nt: TGTGCCAGCAGCTTACTAGCGGGAACAAACCCCTACAATGAGCAGTTCTTC; cdr3_aa: CASSLLAGTNPYNEQFF
v_call: TRBV28; d_call: TRBD1; clone_size: -; j_call: TRBJ2-3; cdr3_nt: TGTGCCAGCAGTCCTATGACAGGGATGAAGACAGATACGCAGTATTTT; cdr3_aa: CASSPMTGMKTDTQYF
v_call: TRBV27; d_call: -; clone_size: -; j_call: TRBJ2-7; cdr3_nt: TGTGCCAGCAGTTTGCGGCCGTCCTACGAGCAGTACTTC; cdr3_aa: CASSLRPSYEQYF
v_call: TRBV5-6; d_call: TRBD1; clone_size: -; j_call: TRBJ2-7; cdr3_nt: TGTGCCAGCAGCACCCGACAGGGTGGCTACGAGCAGTACTTC; cdr3_aa: CASSTRQGGYEQYF
v_call: TRBV4-2; d_call: -; clone_size: -; j_call: TRBJ2-1; cdr3_nt: TGTGCCGCCCAAGGGGGGGTCTCCTACAATGAGCAGTTCTTC; cdr3_aa: CAAQGGVSYNEQFF
v_call: TRBV7-9; d_call: -; clone_size: -; j_call: TRBJ1-5; cdr3_nt: TGTGCCAGCAGCTCAGAGGGAAATCAGCCCCAGCATTTT; cdr3_aa: CASSSEGNQPQHF
v_call: TRBV28; d_call: -; clone_size: -; j_call: TRBJ2-7; cdr3_nt: TGTGCCAGCGGGGACGGACAGCGCTACGAGCAGTACTTC; cdr3_aa: CASGDGQRYEQYF
v_call: TRBV5-6; d_call: TRBD2; clone_size: -; j_call: TRBJ2-7; cdr3_nt: TGTGCCAGCAGCTTCACGACTAGCGGCTCCTACGAGCAGTACTTC; cdr3_aa: CASSFTTSGSYEQYF
v_call: TRBV5-1; d_call: -; clone_size: -; j_call: TRBJ2-5; cdr3_nt: TGCGCCAGCAGCTTTACAGGGCTGGAGACCCAGTACTTC; cdr3_aa: CASSFTGLETQYF
v_call: TRBV5-1; d_call: -; clone_size: few; j_call: TRBJ1-4; cdr3_nt: TGCGCCAGCAGCTTGACTGGAGACAATGAAAAACTGTTTTTT; cdr3_aa: CASSLTGDNEKLFF
v_call: TRBV28; d_call: TRBD2; clone_size: few; j_call: TRBJ2-7; cdr3_nt: TGTGCCAGCAGCTCGGGGGGGAGAAACGAGCAGTACTTC; cdr3_aa: CASSSGGRNEQYF
v_call: TRBV7-9; d_call: TRBD1; clone_size: few; j_call: TRBJ2-3; cdr3_nt: TGTGCCAGCAGCTTAGCGGACAGGGCTATCACAGATACGCAGTATTTT; cdr3_aa: CASSLADRAITDTQYF
v_call: TRBV5-1; d_call: TRBD1; clone_size: -; j_call: TRBJ2-7; cdr3_nt: TGCGCCAGCAGCTGGACGGGACAGGCCTACGAGCAGTACTTC; cdr3_aa: CASSWTGQAYEQYF
v_call: TRBV18; d_call: TRBD2; clone_size: -; j_call: TRBJ2-7; cdr3_nt: TGTGCCAGCTCACCTTTGAGGTCCGGACTAGCGGATAGCTCCTACGAGCAGTACTTC; cdr3_aa: CASSPLRSGLADSSYEQYF
v_call: TRBV5-1; d_call: -; clone_size: -; j_call: TRBJ1-1; cdr3_nt: TGCGCCAGCAGCCCAGCACAGGGTTGGAACACTGAAGCTTTCTTT; cdr3_aa: CASSPAQGWNTEAFF
v_call: TRBV6-1; d_call: -; clone_size: few; j_call: TRBJ1-5; cdr3_nt: TGTGCCAGCAGTGGGGAAGCAGGGTTAGGCAATCAGCCCCAGCATTTT; cdr3_aa: CASSGEAGLGNQPQHF
v_call: TRBV29-1; d_call: -; clone_size: -; j_call: TRBJ1-1; cdr3_nt: TGCAGCGCATGGCGGGTGAACACTGAAGCTTTCTTT; cdr3_aa: CSAWRVNTEAFF
v_call: TRBV28; d_call: -; clone_size: -; j_call: TRBJ1-1; cdr3_nt: TGTGCCAGCAGTTTAGCGCCTGGTAACACTGAAGCTTTCTTT; cdr3_aa: CASSLAPGNTEAFF
v_call: TRBV4-1; d_call: TRBD2; clone_size: -; j_call: TRBJ2-3; cdr3_nt: TGCGCCAGCAGCCCCAGGTCTAGCGGGACTAGCACAGATACGCAGTATTTT; cdr3_aa: CASSPRSSGTSTDTQYF
v_call: TRBV29-1; d_call: TRBD2; clone_size: once; j_call: TRBJ2-5; cdr3_nt: TGCAGCGTTGAAACGGGACTAGCGGGAGAGATGAGGCAAGAGACCCAGTACTTC; cdr3_aa: CSVETGLAGEMRQETQYF
v_call: TRBV19; d_call: TRBD1; clone_size: few; j_call: TRBJ1-3; cdr3_nt: TGTGCCACCCGAGGGGCGACAGGGGCTTATGGAAACACCATATATTTT; cdr3_aa: CATRGATGAYGNTIYF
v_call: TRBV7-2; d_call: -; clone_size: -; j_call: TRBJ1-2; cdr3_nt: TGTGCCAGCAGCTCCAACATCAATAATGGCTACACCTTC; cdr3_aa: CASSSNINNGYTF
v_call: TRBV5-4; d_call: -; clone_size: -; j_call: TRBJ2-3; cdr3_nt: TGTGCCAGCAGCTCGGGACTCCCTCTCACAGATACGCAGTATTTT; cdr3_aa: CASSSGLPLTDTQYF
v_call: TRBV13; d_call: TRBD2; clone_size: -; j_call: TRBJ2-2; cdr3_nt: TGTGCCAGCAGCTTAGAGCGGGAGGGTACCACGAACACCGGGGAGCTGTTTTTT; cdr3_aa: CASSLEREGTTNTGELFF